The 9 T cell receptor beta chains below were found in one sample sequenced in a study of CXCR3-negative and CXCR3-positive naive CD8 T cells. The TRB cDNA libraries were prepared by 5' RACE with UMI labels. From the 5' RACE reads, TCRdb lists one entry per CDR3 protein and no DNA. This sample lists roughly 89,000 distinct CDR3 sequences; its ten largest clones have around 1.7%. Source material: naive CXCR3- CD8+ T cells from blood. Subset specified: CD45RO-CCR7+CD27+CD95- naive CD8+ T cells lacking CXCR3 (TNR3-). These receptors came from a human donor in good health. Some clones in this sample may be carry-over from other donors' samples.

V is TRBV7-9 and J is TRBJ1-2; TCRdb lists TRBD1, though no DNA is available to test this call. Germline V gene sequence: CDR1 SEHNR, CDR2 FQNEAQ (reference sequence). The CDR3 consists of 13 residues. CDR3 region: CASSLGQAEGYTF.

This chain links TRBV7-9 with TRBJ1-1; without DNA, the TCRdb call of TRBD1 cannot be checked. This CDR3 is built from 15 residues. Looked up from germline, CDR1 is SEHNR and CDR2 is FQNEAQ (reference sequence). CDR3 in amino acids: CASSPPVPANTEAFF.

J is TRBJ2-4 and V is TRBV7-8; as DNA is missing, the TRBD1 call by TCRdb cannot be tested. The CDR3 spans 15 residues. Looked up from germline, CDR1 is SGHVS and CDR2 is FQNEAQ. CDR3 residues: CASSNSRVGKNIQYF.

The chain is built from TRBV20-1 and TRBJ2-5; there is no DNA to check the TCRdb D call of TRBD2. CDR1 and CDR2 (germline): DFQATT, SNEGSKA (reference sequence). CDR3 length: 15 residues. The CDR3 loop is CSANIRLAGVETQYF.

The chain combines TRBV29-1 with TRBJ2-7; TCRdb picks TRBD1, but there is no DNA to check that call. The CDR3 spans 15 residues. Per the germline V gene, CDR1 is SQVTM and CDR2 is ANQGSEA. The CDR3 loop is CSVGTLGQKNYEQYF.

V gene TRBV29-1 combines with J gene TRBJ2-2. The germline V gene has CDR1 SQVTM and CDR2 ANQGSEA. The CDR3 runs 12 residues. CDR3 sequence reads: CSVVQATGELFF.

The V and J genes are TRBV29-1 and TRBJ2-5. The germline V gene encodes CDR1 SQVTM and CDR2 ANQGSEA. The CDR3 extends over 14 amino acids. CDR3 loop: CSVEDLTLGETQYF.

The chain carries TRBV2 and TRBJ2-1; the D gene TCRdb calls, TRBD1, cannot be checked with no DNA. Germline assignment: CDR1 SNHLY and CDR2 FYNNEI. The CDR3 has 16 residues. CDR3 protein: CASKPPSGPSTVEQFF. Based on the CDR3 plus reference TRBV2 and TRBJ2-1, the full variable domain is EPEVTQTPSHQVTQMGQEVILRCVPISNHLYFYWYRQILGQKVEFLVSFYNNEISEKSEIFDDQFSVERPDGSNFTLKIRSTKLEDSAMYFCASKPPSGPSTVEQFFGPGTRLTVL.

The chain carries TRBV3-1 and TRBJ2-2; the TCRdb D gene call, TRBD1, has no DNA to confirm it. This CDR3 spans 14 amino acids. CDR1 and CDR2 from the germline V gene are LGHDT and YNNKEL (reference sequence). CDR3 residues: CASSGTTNTGELFF. The complete variable domain, with remaining parts taken from reference TRBV3-1 and TRBJ2-2, reads DTAVSQTPKYLVTQMGNDKSIKCEQNLGHDTMYWYKQDSKKFLKIMFSYNNKELIINETVPNRFSPKSPDKAHLNLHINSLELGDSAVYFCASSGTTNTGELFFGEGSRLTVL.